This T cell receptor beta chain was identified in a study of tumor-infiltrating lymphocytes in primary liver carcinoma (dated by TCRdb to the late 2010s). About the full investigation: Of the five patients, three men and two women aged 30 to 69 years, four had hepatocellular carcinoma and one had combined HCC and intrahepatic cholangiocarcinoma. Tumors of the five patients were stage T1-T3 N0M0 with maximum diameters of 4.2 to 10 cm. Each sample produced roughly 3.5 to 8 million productive TCRbeta reads, and read depth showed no significant difference between tissue types. The study combined TCRbeta repertoire sequencing, expression microarrays and whole-exome sequencing across five regions of each liver tumor, with adjacent normal tissue and blood. TCRbeta repertoire sequencing covered approximately 35 specimens from 5 patients: about 25 tumor regions, 5 adjacent noncancerous liver tissues and 5 peripheral blood samples. To link TCRbeta repertoire diversity with the local molecular phenotype, the approximately 25 tumor region samples were profiled using Agilent mRNA microarrays. Repertoires from technical replicates were highly reproducible, with mean shared-clone rates roughly 0.87 and correlation coefficients above 0.95.

Using a constant-region primer and ProtoScript II reverse transcriptase, TCRbeta-specific cDNA was reverse-transcribed from approximately 0.5 ug total RNA. TCRbeta libraries were built with three nested multiplex PCR rounds, a slightly modified ARM-PCR procedure. Multiplex TRBV1-TRBV30 forward primers and a Cbeta reverse primer were used in the first two PCR rounds, each of which was run for 10 cycles. Sample barcodes and Illumina adapters were added in a final 25-cycle PCR with Deep VentR polymerase. Amplicons of 200-500 bp were gel-purified with a QIAquick gel extraction kit before sequencing. TCRbeta amplicons were sequenced on an Illumina HiSeq 2500 with 250-bp paired-end reads. For the original study's pipeline: Trimmomatic v0.33 was used to quality-trim the reads, and FLASH v1.2.11 was used to merge paired reads so that full CDR3 sequences could be recovered. MiGEC v1.2.1b assigned V, D and J germline segments to the rearranged TCRbeta sequences. Clonotype statistics and Shannon-Wiener diversity indices were computed with VDJtools v1.0.0. To reduce sampling bias, subsequent analyses other than the diversity analysis used only the 250 most abundant clonotypes in each sample. Using fastp trimming at Q25 and MiXCR clonotype assembly, TCRdb reanalyzed the public sequencing data and kept in-frame beta chains. Under each unique CDR3 protein, matching rows form one entry showing the most common genes and DNA. For this entry, the V and J calls and clone size follow TCRdb and not the study's own pipeline. The sample data list roughly 22,000 distinct CDR3 sequences, and around 80% of these were observed just once. 35% of the sample is held by the ten biggest clonotypes.

Worth noting for this clonotype: It lacks a known antigen. The junction does not match germline at one end; this may be a read error.

Total RNA and DNA were co-extracted without cell sorting from about 19-30 mg of bulk tissue using the AllPrep DNA/RNA mini kit. Between late 2015 and March 2016, a few patients in China with histopathologically diagnosed primary liver carcinoma had their tumors surgically resected. At the time of sampling, the patients were treatment-naive and had chronic HBV infection. Five spatially separated regions were sampled per tumor: superior, inferior, left-lateral and right-lateral poles, plus the tumor centre. More than 85% viable tumor cells were found by histology in every tumor sample. Fresh tumor and adjacent tissue pieces were bisected, with one half stored in RNAlater at -80 degrees C and the other half sent for histology. The CDR3 contains 17 residues, cysteine and phenylalanine counted. The kept DNA is CDR3 alone, 51 bases in frame from the first base. For CDR1 and CDR2, the germline V gene (reference sequence) lists SGHAT and FQDESV.

Broad study findings and their caveats: A significantly larger repertoire fraction was made up by the top 250 clones in tumors than in blood (p = 0.039). Because the samples were bulk and unsorted, CD4+ and CD8+ T cell repertoires could not be compared. Only roughly 7.5-25% of top clones appeared in all five regions of a tumor, which suggests that tumor-infiltrating T cells are spatially heterogeneous. Only the TCR beta chain was sequenced, which likely underestimates true repertoire diversity because unpaired alpha chains were not captured. Pairs of tumor regions showed greater repertoire overlap (mean roughly 35%) than tumor-adjacent pairs (17%) or tumor-blood pairs (roughly 14%), which is consistent with antigen-driven expansion. The study included only five patients, and the authors note findings should be validated in a larger study.

The V and J segments used are TRBV11-1 and TRBJ2-4; the D gene assignment is perhaps TRBD1 or TRBD2, with each matching 5 bases. This clonotype originated in a woman aged 25-40 years with primary liver carcinoma and hepatitis B virus infection. The sequenced material came from liver tumor tissue from sampling region 2. The cell subset or site label, read with the paper, signifies: tumor region T2, inferior pole. The DNA sequence is as follows: TGTGCCAGCAGCTTTCCCGGGACCAGCTGGACCAAAAACATTCAATACTTC. Its protein product is CASSFPGTSWTKNIQYF. When the CDR3 is completed using the reference TRBV11-1 and TRBJ2-4 genes on either side, the full variable domain is EAEVAQSPRYKITEKSQAVAFWCDPISGHATLYWYRQILGQGPELLVQFQDESVVDDSQLPKDRFSAERLKGVDSTLKIQPAELGDSAMYLCASSFPGTSWTKNIQYFGAGTRLSVL.